The 10 T cell receptor beta chains given below trace back to one sample, sequenced in a study of shared clonotypes between healthy human individuals. The repertoire was sequenced with immunoSEQ multiplex PCR; TCRdb's copy has only in-frame clones and lacks some. This sample has over a million clones, with about 98.5% found just once. Sequencing used naive CD4+ T cells sorted from blood. Subset defined: CD45RA+ positively selected. The receptors derive from a man younger than 45 in good health.

The CDR3: CASRSWETQYF. The CDR3 DNA sequence: TGTGCCAGCAGGTCCTGGGAGACCCAGTACTTC. The J gene is TRBJ2-5, the V gene TRBV5-8; D is unclear. Germline V gene sequence: CDR1 SGHTS, CDR2 YDEGEE. V lost 5 bases and J lost 5, with 7 bases in between. The CDR3 consists of 11 residues.

The CDR3 DNA is TGTGCCAGCAGTGAATACAAGCAGGGCACTGAAGCTTTCTTT. Translation gives CASSEYKQGTEAFF. J is TRBJ1-1 and V is TRBV6-1; tentatively, D is TRBD1 (5 bases). The CDR3 runs 14 residues. The germline V and J ends were trimmed by 2 bases and 4 bases, with 11 bases remaining between them. The V gene's germline CDR1 is MNHNS and CDR2 SASEGT.

The chain recombines TRBV6-5 with TRBJ2-7, with D possibly TRBD1 on 6 matching bases. CDR1 and CDR2 (germline): MNHEY, SVGAGI. This CDR3 is 15 amino acids long. Trimming removed 6 bases at V and 3 bases at J, with 18 bases between. This CDR3 is CASSRTGTPLYEQYF. DNA for the CDR3: TGTGCCAGCAGCCGGACCGGGACACCTCTCTACGAGCAGTACTTC.

V and J are TRBV9 and TRBJ1-1; 7 bases are a match to TRBD1. Losses at the gene ends were 2 bases for V and 0 bases for J; bases not matched to a gene: 4. CDR3 size: 15 residues. Germline-derived CDR1 and CDR2 are SGDLS and YYNGEE. The CDR3 reads CASSVEGTVNTEAFF. The DNA of the CDR3 is TGTGCCAGCAGCGTCGAGGGGACAGTGAACACTGAAGCTTTCTTT.

The chain uses TRBV27 and TRBJ2-1; TRBD2 matches 10 bases. This CDR3 region has 15 residues. After removal of 5 bases from V and 1 base from J, the junction contained 2 bases not matched to a gene. Germline lookup yields CDR1 MNHEY and CDR2 SMNVEV (reference sequence). CDR3 nucleotides: TGTGCCAGCAGTCCTAGCGGGGGATCCTACAATGAGCAGTTCTTC. It yields the protein CASSPSGGSYNEQFF.

J is TRBJ2-3 and V is TRBV30; 9 positions match TRBD2. The CDR3 sequence is 11 residues long. J was trimmed by 11 bases and V by 7 bases; bases with no gene match: 7. Germline V gene sequence: CDR1 GTSNPN, CDR2 SVGIG (reference sequence). Written as DNA, the CDR3 is TGTGCCTCAAGGACTAGCGCGCTGCAGTATTTT. Protein: CASRTSALQYF. Complete variable domain (other parts from reference TRBV30 and TRBJ2-3): SQTIHQWPATLVQPVGSPLSLECTVEGTSNPNLYWYRQAAGRGLQLLFYSVGIGQISSEVPQNLSASRPQDRQFILSSKKLLLSDSGFYLCASRTSALQYFGPGTRLTVL.

CDR3 in DNA: TGTGCCAGCATCGGCAACGGACTAGCGGGAGAGACCCAGTACTTC. This translates into CASIGNGLAGETQYF. The chain is built from TRBV6-1 and TRBJ2-5; the match to TRBD2 covers 11 bases. The CDR3 is 15 residues long. The J segment lost 4 bases and the V segment lost 7 bases, leaving 8 bases of the junction unmatched. Germline CDR1 MNHNS, CDR2 SASEGT.

The chain joins TRBV9 to TRBJ2-3; D perhaps matches TRBD2 (6 bases). V lost 0 bases, J lost 0 bases, and 17 bases lay in between. The CDR3 contains 18 residues. Germline CDR1 SGDLS, CDR2 YYNGEE. CDR3 coding DNA: TGTGCCAGCAGCGTAGACGGGAGAGGACACTCAAGCACAGATACGCAGTATTTT. It translates to CASSVDGRGHSSTDTQYF.

This clone occurred once. The chain combines TRBV27 with TRBJ2-5; TRBD2 might be the D (5 bases). This CDR3 spans 16 amino acids. The V end was cut by 1 base, the J end by 6 bases, with 18 bases between. Germline CDR1 MNHEY, CDR2 SMNVEV (reference sequence). The CDR3 region has the DNA TGTGCCAGCAGTTTATTGGCGGGTGAACACTCAAAGACCCAGTACTTC. This sequence encodes CASSLLAGEHSKTQYF.

The V call is TRBV28, the J call TRBJ2-3; a possible D gene is TRBD1 (7 bases). Trimming pared 4 bases from V and 0 bases from J, leaving 14 bases between. The germline CDR1 and CDR2 sequences are MDHEN and SYDVKM. The CDR3 has 16 residues. The CDR3 DNA reads TGTGCCAGCAGTTATGCGGGACAGCCGAGCACAGATACGCAGTATTTT. This codes for CASSYAGQPSTDTQYF. The entire variable domain, with the rest obtained from reference TRBV28 and TRBJ2-3, is as follows: DVKVTQSSRYLVKRTGEKVFLECVQDMDHENMFWYRQDPGLGLRLIYFSYDVKMKEKGDIPEGYSVSREKKERFSLILESASTNQTSMYLCASSYAGQPSTDTQYFGPGTRLTVL.